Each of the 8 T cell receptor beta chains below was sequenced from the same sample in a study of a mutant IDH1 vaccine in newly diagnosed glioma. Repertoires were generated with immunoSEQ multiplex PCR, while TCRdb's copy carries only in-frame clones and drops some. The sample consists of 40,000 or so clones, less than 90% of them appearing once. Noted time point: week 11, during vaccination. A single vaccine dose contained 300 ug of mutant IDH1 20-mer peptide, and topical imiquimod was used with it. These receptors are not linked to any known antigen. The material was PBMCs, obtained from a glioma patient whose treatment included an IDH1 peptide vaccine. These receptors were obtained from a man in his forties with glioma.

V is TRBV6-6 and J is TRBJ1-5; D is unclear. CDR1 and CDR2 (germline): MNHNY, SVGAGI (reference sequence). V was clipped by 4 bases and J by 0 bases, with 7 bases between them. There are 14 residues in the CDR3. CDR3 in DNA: TGTGCCAGCAGTTCCCTTTATAGCAATCAGCCCCAGCATTTT. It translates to CASSSLYSNQPQHF.

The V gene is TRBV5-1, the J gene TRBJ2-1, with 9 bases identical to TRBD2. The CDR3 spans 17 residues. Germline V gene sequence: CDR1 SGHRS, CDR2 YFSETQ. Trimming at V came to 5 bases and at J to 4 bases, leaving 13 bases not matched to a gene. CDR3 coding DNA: TGCGCCAGCAGTCGATTGGGCGCTAGCGGGAATTACAATGAGCAGTTCTTC. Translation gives CASSRLGASGNYNEQFF.

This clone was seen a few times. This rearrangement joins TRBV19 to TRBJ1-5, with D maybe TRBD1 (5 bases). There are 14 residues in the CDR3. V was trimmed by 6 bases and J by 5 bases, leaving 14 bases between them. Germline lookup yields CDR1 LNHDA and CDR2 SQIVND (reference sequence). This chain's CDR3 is CASRDRGGDQPQHF. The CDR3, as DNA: TGTGCCAGTAGGGATAGGGGAGGAGATCAGCCCCAGCATTTT.

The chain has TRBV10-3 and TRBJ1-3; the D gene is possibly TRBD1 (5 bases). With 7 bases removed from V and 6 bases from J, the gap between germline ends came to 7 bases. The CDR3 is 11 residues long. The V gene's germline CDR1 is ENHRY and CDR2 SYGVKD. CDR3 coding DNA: TGTGCCATCAAGGGGACAAACACCATATATTTT. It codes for CAIKGTNTIYF.

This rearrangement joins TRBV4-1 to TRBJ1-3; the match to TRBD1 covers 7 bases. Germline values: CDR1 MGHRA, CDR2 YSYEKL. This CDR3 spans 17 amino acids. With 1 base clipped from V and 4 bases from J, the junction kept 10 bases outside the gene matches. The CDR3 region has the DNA TGCGCCAGCAGCCAAGGGCCACAGGGGTCAGGGGGAAACACCATATATTTT. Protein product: CASSQGPQGSGGNTIYF.

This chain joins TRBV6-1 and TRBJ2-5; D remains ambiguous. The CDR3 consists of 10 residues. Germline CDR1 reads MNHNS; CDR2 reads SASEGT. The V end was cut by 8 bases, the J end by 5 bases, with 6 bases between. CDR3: CASQRETQYF. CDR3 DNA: TGTGCCAGCCAGAGGGAGACCCAGTACTTC.

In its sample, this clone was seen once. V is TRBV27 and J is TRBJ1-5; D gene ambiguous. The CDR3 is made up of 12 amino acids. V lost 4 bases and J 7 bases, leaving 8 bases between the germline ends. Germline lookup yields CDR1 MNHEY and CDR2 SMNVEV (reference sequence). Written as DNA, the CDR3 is TGTGCCAGCAGTTCGGGCGGGCAGCCCCAGCATTTT. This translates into CASSSGGQPQHF.

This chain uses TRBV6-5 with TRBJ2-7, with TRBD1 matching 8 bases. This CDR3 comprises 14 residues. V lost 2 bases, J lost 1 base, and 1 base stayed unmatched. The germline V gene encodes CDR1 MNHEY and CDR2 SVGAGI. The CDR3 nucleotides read TGTGCCAGCAGTTACGGACAGGGATCCTACGAGCAGTACTTC. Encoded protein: CASSYGQGSYEQYF.